The rows below give T cell receptor beta chains drawn from one sample of a study of cytomegalovirus exposure and HLA in healthy donors. The method was immunoSEQ multiplex PCR; TCRdb's version includes in-frame clones alone and lacks a portion of them. The sample lists hundreds of thousands of clones, roughly 80% occurring once. The sequenced sample was PBMCs. The source of these receptors is a man between 40 and 49 years old in good health and CMV-seropositive. CDR3s include the opening cysteine and the closing phenylalanine or tryptophan. The D gene is left open where the match is weak. The size entry is marked missing in some rows and otherwise reads once, few, many or a size class.

clone_size: once; v_call: TRBV29-1; d_call: NA; j_call: TRBJ1-1; cdr3_aa: CSADRNTEAFF; cdr3_nt: TGCAGCGCAGACAGAAACACTGAAGCTTTCTTT
clone_size: NA; v_call: TRBV19; d_call: TRBD1; j_call: TRBJ2-1; cdr3_aa: CASRPDRGGNEQFF; cdr3_nt: TGTGCCAGTAGACCAGACAGGGGCGGGAATGAGCAGTTCTTC
clone_size: NA; v_call: TRBV5-1; d_call: NA; j_call: TRBJ2-5; cdr3_aa: CASSRGSKETQYF; cdr3_nt: TGCGCCAGCAGCCGGGGGAGCAAAGAGACCCAGTACTTC
clone_size: NA; v_call: TRBV7-9; d_call: TRBD2; j_call: TRBJ2-1; cdr3_aa: CASSLGAGGENEQFF; cdr3_nt: TGTGCCAGCAGCTTAGGAGCGGGGGGGGAAAATGAGCAGTTCTTC
clone_size: NA; v_call: TRBV9; d_call: NA; j_call: TRBJ1-2; cdr3_aa: CASSVGQSTGGYYGYTF; cdr3_nt: TGTGCCAGCAGCGTAGGACAGTCTACCGGGGGGTACTATGGCTACACCTTC
clone_size: NA; v_call: TRBV5-1; d_call: TRBD1; j_call: TRBJ1-5; cdr3_aa: CASSPQTGDSQPQHF; cdr3_nt: TGCGCCAGCAGCCCTCAGACAGGGGACAGTCAGCCCCAGCATTTT
clone_size: few; v_call: TRBV27; d_call: NA; j_call: TRBJ1-5; cdr3_aa: CASSLGAGRNPNQPQHF; cdr3_nt: TGTGCCAGCAGTCTAGGGGCAGGGAGGAACCCCAATCAGCCCCAGCATTTT
clone_size: NA; v_call: TRBV19; d_call: NA; j_call: TRBJ2-7; cdr3_aa: CASSWADSFYEQYF; cdr3_nt: TGTGCCAGTAGCTGGGCAGACAGCTTCTACGAGCAGTACTTC
clone_size: once; v_call: TRBV2; d_call: NA; j_call: TRBJ2-7; cdr3_aa: CASSENWASYEQYF; cdr3_nt: TGTGCCAGCAGTGAGAACTGGGCCTCCTACGAGCAGTACTTC
clone_size: NA; v_call: TRBV29-1; d_call: NA; j_call: TRBJ1-1; cdr3_aa: CSVEDDRLVTEAFF; cdr3_nt: TGCAGCGTTGAAGATGACAGACTGGTCACTGAAGCTTTCTTT
clone_size: few; v_call: TRBV7-2; d_call: NA; j_call: TRBJ1-2; cdr3_aa: CASSPGPDRLGGYTF; cdr3_nt: TGTGCCAGCAGCCCTGGACCTGACAGGCTGGGGGGCTACACCTTC
clone_size: NA; v_call: TRBV10-2; d_call: NA; j_call: TRBJ2-3; cdr3_aa: CASIAESTDTQYF; cdr3_nt: TGCGCCAGCATAGCGGAGAGCACAGATACGCAGTATTTT
clone_size: NA; v_call: TRBV5-6; d_call: TRBD1; j_call: TRBJ1-4; cdr3_aa: CASSVTGGEEKLFF; cdr3_nt: TGTGCCAGCAGCGTGACAGGGGGAGAAGAAAAACTGTTTTTT